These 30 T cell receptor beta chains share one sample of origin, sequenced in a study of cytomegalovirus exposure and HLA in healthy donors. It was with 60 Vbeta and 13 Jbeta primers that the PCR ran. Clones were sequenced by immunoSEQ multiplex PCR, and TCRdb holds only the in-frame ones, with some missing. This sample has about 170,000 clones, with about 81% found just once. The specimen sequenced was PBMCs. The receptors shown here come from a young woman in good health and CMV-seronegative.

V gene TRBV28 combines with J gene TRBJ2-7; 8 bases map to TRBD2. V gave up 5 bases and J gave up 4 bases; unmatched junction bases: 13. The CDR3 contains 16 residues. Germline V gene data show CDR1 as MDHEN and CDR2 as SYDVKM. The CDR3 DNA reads TGTGCCAGCAGTCCCGTTCCCGCGGGAGGAGTTTACGAGCAGTACTTC. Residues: CASSPVPAGGVYEQYF.

This CDR3 reads CASGWTGFYSPLHF. The CDR3 DNA reads TGTGCCAGCGGATGGACAGGCTTCTATTCACCCCTCCACTTT. This sequence joins TRBV11-2 and TRBJ1-6, with TRBD1 matching 7 bases. Germline loops: CDR1 SGHAT, CDR2 FQNNGV. CDR3 length: 14 residues. The J segment lost 8 bases and the V segment lost 8 bases, leaving 9 bases of the junction unmatched.

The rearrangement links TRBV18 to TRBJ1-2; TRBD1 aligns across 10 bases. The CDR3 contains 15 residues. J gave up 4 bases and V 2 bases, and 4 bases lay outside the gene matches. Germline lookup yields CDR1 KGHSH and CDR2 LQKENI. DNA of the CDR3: TGTGCCAGCTCACCAGGGACAGGGGAGGGCTATGGCTACACCTTC. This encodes CASSPGTGEGYGYTF.

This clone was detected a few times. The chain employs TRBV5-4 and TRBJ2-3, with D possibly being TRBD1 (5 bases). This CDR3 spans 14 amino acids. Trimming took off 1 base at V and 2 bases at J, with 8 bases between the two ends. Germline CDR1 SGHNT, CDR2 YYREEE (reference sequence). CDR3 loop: CASSLQGSTDTQYF. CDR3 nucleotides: TGTGCCAGCAGCTTGCAGGGCTCCACAGATACGCAGTATTTT.

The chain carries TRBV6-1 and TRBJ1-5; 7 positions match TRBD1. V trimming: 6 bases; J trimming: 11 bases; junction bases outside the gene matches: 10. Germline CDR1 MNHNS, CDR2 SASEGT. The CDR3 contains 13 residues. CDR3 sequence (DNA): TGTGCCAGCAGAGACCAAGGGGGCTCAGCCCAGCATTTT. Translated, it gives CASRDQGGSAQHF.

CDR3 loop: CASSYRETYEQYF. CDR3 in DNA: TGTGCCAGCAGTTACAGGGAGACCTACGAGCAGTACTTC. The chain combines TRBV6-5 with TRBJ2-5; D is possibly TRBD2 (5 bases). The J call may not be correct, given that the DNA end is closer to TRBJ2-7. The CDR3 totals 13 residues. Germline V gene lookup returns CDR1 MNHEY and CDR2 SVGAGI.

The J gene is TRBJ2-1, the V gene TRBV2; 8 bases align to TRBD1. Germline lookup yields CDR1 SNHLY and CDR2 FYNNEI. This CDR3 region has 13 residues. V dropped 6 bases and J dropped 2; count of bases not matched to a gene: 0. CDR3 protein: CASRTGAYNEQFF. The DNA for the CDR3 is TGTGCCAGCAGGACAGGGGCCTACAATGAGCAGTTCTTC. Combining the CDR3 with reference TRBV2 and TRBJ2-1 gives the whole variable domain EPEVTQTPSHQVTQMGQEVILRCVPISNHLYFYWYRQILGQKVEFLVSFYNNEISEKSEIFDDQFSVERPDGSNFTLKIRSTKLEDSAMYFCASRTGAYNEQFFGPGTRLTVL.

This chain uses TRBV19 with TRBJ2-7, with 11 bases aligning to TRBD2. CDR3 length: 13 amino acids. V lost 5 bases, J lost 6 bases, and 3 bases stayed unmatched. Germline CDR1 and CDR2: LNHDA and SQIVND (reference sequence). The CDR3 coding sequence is TGTGCCAGTAGTGTACTAGCGGGAGTCGAGCAGTACTTC. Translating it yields CASSVLAGVEQYF.

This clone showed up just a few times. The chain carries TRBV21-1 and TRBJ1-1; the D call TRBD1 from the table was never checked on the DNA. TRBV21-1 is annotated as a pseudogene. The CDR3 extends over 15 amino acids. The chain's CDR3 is CASGRYRGGWSEAFF. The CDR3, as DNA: TGTGCCAGCGGTCGTTACAGGGGCGGGTGGAGTGAAGCTTTCTTT.

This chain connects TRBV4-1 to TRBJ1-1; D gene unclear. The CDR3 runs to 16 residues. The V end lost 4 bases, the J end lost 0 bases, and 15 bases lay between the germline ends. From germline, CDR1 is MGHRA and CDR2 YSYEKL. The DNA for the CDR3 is TGCGCCAGCAGCCGCCGCTCAGTTATCATGAACACTGAAGCTTTCTTT. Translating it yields CASSRRSVIMNTEAFF.

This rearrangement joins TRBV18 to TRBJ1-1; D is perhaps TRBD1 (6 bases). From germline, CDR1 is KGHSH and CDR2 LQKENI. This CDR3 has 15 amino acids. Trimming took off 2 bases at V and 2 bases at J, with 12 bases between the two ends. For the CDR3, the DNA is TGTGCCAGCTCACCAGACAGGCCCACTAACACTGAAGCTTTCTTT. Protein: CASSPDRPTNTEAFF. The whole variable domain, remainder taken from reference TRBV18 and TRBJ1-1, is NAGVMQNPRHLVRRRGQEARLRCSPMKGHSHVYWYRQLPEEGLKFMVYLQKENIIDESGMPKERFSAEFPKEGPSILRIQQVVRGDSAAYFCASSPDRPTNTEAFFGQGTRLTVV.

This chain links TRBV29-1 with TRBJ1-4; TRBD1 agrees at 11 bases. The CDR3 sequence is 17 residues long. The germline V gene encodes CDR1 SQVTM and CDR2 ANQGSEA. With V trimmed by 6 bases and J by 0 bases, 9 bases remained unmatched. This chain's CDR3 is CSVARTGGYATNEKLFF. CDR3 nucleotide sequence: TGCAGCGTCGCCCGGACAGGGGGCTATGCAACTAATGAAAAACTGTTTTTT.

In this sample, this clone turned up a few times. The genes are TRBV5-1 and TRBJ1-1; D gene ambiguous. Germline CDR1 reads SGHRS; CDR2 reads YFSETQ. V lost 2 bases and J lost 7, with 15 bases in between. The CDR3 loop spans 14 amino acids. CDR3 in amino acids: CASSLYTGRDEAFF. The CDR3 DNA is TGCGCCAGCAGCTTATACACGGGGAGAGATGAAGCTTTCTTT.

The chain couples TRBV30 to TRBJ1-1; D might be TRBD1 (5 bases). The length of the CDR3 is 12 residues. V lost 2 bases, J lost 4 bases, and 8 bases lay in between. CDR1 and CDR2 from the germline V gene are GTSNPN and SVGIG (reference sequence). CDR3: CAWSLRGTEAFF. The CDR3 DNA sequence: TGTGCCTGGAGTCTAAGGGGCACTGAAGCTTTCTTT.

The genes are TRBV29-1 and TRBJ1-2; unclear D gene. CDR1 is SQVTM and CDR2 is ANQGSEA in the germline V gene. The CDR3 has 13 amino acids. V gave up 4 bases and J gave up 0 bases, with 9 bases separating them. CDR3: CSVGPGTNYGYTF. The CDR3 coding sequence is TGCAGCGTTGGGCCAGGAACTAACTATGGCTACACCTTC.

CDR3 sequence (DNA): TGTGCCAGCAGTTCACCAGGGAAGAACACTGAAGCTTTCTTT. This gives the protein CASSSPGKNTEAFF. The chain links TRBV28 to TRBJ1-1; possibly TRBD1 for D (5 bases). This CDR3 has 14 residues. Germline V gene sequence: CDR1 MDHEN, CDR2 SYDVKM. Trimming took off 4 bases at V and 1 base at J, with 10 bases between the two ends.

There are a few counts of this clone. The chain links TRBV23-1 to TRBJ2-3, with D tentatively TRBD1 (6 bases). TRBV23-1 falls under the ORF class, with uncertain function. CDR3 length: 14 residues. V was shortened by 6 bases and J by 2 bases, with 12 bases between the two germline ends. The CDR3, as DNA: TGCGCCAGCAGGATGACAGGATCCACAGATACGCAGTATTTT. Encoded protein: CASRMTGSTDTQYF.

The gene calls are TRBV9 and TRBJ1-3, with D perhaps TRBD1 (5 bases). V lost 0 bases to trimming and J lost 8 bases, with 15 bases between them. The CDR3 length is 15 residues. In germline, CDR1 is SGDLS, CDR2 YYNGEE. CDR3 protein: CASSVGLPSQDTIYF. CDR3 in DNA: TGTGCCAGCAGCGTAGGACTTCCTTCACAGGACACCATATATTTT.

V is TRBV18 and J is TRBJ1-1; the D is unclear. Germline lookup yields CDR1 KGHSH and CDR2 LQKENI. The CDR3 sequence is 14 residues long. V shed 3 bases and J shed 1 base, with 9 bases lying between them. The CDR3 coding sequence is TGTGCCAGCTCACCCATCGCGCGGAACACTGAAGCTTTCTTT. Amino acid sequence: CASSPIARNTEAFF.

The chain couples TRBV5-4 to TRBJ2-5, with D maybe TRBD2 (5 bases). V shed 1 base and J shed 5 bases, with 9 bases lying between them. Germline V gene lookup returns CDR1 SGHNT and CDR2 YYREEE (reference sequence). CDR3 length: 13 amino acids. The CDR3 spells CASSLPRGETQYF. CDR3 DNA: TGTGCCAGCAGCTTGCCCAGAGGGGAGACCCAGTACTTC.

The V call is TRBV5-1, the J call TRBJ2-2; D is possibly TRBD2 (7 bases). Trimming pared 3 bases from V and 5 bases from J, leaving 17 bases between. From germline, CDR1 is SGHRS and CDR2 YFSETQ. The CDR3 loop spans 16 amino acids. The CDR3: CASSSPAGGLTGELFF. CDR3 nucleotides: TGCGCCAGCAGCTCGCCTGCCGGGGGGCTTACCGGGGAGCTGTTTTTT.

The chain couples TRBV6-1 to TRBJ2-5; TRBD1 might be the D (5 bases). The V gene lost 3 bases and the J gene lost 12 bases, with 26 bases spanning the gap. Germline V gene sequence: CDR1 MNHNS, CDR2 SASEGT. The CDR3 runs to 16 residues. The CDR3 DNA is TGTGCCAGCAGTGAGAGATCAGGGTTTCTAGAGACCCAAGAGTACTTC. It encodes CASSERSGFLETQEYF.

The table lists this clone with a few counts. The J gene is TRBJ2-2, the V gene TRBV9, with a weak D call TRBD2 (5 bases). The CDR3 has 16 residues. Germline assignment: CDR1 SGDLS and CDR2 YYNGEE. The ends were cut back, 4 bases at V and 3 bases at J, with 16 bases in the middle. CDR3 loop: CASSFRGRGDTGELFF. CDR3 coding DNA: TGTGCCAGCAGCTTCCGCGGGCGAGGTGACACCGGGGAGCTGTTTTTT.

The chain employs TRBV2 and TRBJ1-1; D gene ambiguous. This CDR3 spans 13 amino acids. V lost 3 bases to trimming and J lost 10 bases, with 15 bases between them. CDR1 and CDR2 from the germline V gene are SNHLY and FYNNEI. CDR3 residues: CASSDEGPGGAFF. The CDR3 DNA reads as TGTGCCAGCAGTGATGAGGGCCCCGGAGGAGCTTTCTTT.

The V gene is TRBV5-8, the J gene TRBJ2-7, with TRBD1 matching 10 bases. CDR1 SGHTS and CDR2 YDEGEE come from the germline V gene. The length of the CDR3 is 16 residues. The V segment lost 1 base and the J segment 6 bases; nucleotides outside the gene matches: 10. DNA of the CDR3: TGTGCCAGCAGCTTGTGGGGCGGAGACAGGGGGCGCGAGCAGTACTTC. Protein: CASSLWGGDRGREQYF.

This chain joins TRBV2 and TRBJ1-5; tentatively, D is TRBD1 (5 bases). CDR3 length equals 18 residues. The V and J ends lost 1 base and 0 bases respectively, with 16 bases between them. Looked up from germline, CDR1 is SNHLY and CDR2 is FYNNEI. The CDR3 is CASSEDPGGTHSNQPQHF. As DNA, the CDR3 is TGTGCCAGCAGTGAAGACCCGGGAGGGACTCATAGCAATCAGCCCCAGCATTTT.

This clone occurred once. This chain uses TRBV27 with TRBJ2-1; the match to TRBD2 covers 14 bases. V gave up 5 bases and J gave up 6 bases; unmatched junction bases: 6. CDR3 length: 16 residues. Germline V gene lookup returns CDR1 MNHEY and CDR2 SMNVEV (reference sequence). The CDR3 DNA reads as TGTGCCAGCAGTAACACCGGGACTAGCGGGGGCAATGAGCAGTTCTTC. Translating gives CASSNTGTSGGNEQFF.

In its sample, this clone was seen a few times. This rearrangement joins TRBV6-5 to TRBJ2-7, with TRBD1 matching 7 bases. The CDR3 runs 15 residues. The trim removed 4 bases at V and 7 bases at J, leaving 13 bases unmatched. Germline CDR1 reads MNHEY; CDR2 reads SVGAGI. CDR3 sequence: CASSSPGTVLNEQYF. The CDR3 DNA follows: TGTGCCAGCAGTTCTCCCGGGACAGTTCTGAATGAGCAGTACTTC.

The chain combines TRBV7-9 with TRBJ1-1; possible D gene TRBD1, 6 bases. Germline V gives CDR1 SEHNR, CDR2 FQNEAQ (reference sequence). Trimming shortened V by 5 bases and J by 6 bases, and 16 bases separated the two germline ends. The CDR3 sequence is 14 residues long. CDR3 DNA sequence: TGTGCCAGCAGCGTCCCCCGGGACATTGCTGAAGCTTTCTTT. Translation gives CASSVPRDIAEAFF. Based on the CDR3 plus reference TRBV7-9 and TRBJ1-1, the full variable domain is DTGVSQNPRHKITKRGQNVTFRCDPISEHNRLYWYRQTLGQGPEFLTYFQNEAQLEKSRLLSDRFSAERPKGSFSTLEIQRTEQGDSAMYLCASSVPRDIAEAFFGQGTRLTVV.

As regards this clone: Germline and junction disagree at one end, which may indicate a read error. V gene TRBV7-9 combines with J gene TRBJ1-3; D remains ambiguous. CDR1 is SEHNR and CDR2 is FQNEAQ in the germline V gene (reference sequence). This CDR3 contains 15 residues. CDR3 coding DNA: TGTTCCAGCAGCCCAAAGGGAGGGTCTGGAAACACCATATATTTT. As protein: CSSSPKGGSGNTIYF.